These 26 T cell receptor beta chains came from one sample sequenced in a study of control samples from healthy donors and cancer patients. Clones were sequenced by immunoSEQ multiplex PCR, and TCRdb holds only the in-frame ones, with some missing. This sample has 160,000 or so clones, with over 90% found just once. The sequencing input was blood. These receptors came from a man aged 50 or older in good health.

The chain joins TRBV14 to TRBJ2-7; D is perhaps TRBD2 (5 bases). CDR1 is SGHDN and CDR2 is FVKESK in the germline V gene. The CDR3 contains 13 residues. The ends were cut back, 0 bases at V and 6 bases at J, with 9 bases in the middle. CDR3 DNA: TGTGCCAGCAGCCAAGAAGGGAGACCCGAGCAGTACTTC. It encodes CASSQEGRPEQYF. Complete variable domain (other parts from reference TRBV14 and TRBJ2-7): EAGVTQFPSHSVIEKGQTVTLRCDPISGHDNLYWYRRVMGKEIKFLLHFVKESKQDESGMPNNRFLAERTGGTYSTLKVQPAELEDSGVYFCASSQEGRPEQYFGPGTRLTVT.

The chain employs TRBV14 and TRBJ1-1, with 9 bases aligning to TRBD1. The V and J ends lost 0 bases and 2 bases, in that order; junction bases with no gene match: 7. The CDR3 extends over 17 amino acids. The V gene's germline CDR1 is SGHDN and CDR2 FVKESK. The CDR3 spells CASSQDRGTGINTEAFF. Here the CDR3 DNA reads TGTGCCAGCAGCCAAGATAGGGGGACAGGGATTAACACTGAAGCTTTCTTT.

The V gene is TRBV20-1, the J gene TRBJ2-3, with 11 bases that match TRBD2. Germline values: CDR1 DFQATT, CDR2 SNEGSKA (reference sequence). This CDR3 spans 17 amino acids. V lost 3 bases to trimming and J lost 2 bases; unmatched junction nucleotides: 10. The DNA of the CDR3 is TGCAGTGCTAGTTGGCAGGGGGGACTAGCGGCCACAGATACGCAGTATTTT. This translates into CSASWQGGLAATDTQYF.

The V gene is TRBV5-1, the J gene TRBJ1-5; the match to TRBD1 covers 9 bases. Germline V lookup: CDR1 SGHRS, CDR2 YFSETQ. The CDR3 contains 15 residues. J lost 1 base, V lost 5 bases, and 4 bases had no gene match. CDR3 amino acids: CASSVTGGSNQPQHF. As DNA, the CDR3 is TGCGCCAGCAGTGTGACAGGGGGGAGCAATCAGCCCCAGCATTTT.

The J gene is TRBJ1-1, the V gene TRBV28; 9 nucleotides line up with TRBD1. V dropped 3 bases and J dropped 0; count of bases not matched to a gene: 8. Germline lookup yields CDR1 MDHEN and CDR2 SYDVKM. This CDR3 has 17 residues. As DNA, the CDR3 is TGTGCCAGCAGTTTCCGGGACAGGGCATCCATGAACACTGAAGCTTTCTTT. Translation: CASSFRDRASMNTEAFF. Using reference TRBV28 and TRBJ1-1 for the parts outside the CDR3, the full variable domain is DVKVTQSSRYLVKRTGEKVFLECVQDMDHENMFWYRQDPGLGLRLIYFSYDVKMKEKGDIPEGYSVSREKKERFSLILESASTNQTSMYLCASSFRDRASMNTEAFFGQGTRLTVV.

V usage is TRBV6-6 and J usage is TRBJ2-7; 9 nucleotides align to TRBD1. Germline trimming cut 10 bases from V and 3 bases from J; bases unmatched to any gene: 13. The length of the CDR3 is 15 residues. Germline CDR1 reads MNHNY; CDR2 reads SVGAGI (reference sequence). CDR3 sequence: CATRFFGQGSYEQYF. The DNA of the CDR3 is TGTGCCACCCGTTTTTTCGGACAGGGGAGCTACGAGCAGTACTTC.

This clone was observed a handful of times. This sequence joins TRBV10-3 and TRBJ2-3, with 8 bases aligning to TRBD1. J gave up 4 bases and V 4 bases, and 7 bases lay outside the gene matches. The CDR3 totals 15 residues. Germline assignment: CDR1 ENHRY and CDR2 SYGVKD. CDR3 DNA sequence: TGTGCCATCAGTGTTGCGGGACAGGTTTCAGATACGCAGTATTTT. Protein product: CAISVAGQVSDTQYF.

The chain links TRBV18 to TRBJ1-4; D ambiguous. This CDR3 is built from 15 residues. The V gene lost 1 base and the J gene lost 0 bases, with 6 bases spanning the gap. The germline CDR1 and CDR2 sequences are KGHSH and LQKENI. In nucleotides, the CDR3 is TGTGCCAGCTCACCACTGACAACAACTAATGAAAAACTGTTTTTT. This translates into CASSPLTTTNEKLFF. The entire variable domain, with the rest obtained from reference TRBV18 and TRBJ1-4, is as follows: NAGVMQNPRHLVRRRGQEARLRCSPMKGHSHVYWYRQLPEEGLKFMVYLQKENIIDESGMPKERFSAEFPKEGPSILRIQQVVRGDSAAYFCASSPLTTTNEKLFFGSGTQLSVL.

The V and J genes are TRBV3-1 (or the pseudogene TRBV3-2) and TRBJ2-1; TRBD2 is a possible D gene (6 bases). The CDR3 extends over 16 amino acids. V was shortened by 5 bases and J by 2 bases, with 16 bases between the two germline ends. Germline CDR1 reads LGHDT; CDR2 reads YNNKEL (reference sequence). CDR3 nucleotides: TGTGCCAGCAGCTCGAAAAGCGGCGGGACCTACAATGAGCAGTTCTTC. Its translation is CASSSKSGGTYNEQFF.

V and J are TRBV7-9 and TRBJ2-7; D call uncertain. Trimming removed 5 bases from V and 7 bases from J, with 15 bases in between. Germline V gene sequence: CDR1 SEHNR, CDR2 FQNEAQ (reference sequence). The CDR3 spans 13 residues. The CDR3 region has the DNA TGTGCCAGCAGCAAGTCCGGTTTGGGGGAGCAGTACTTC. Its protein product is CASSKSGLGEQYF.

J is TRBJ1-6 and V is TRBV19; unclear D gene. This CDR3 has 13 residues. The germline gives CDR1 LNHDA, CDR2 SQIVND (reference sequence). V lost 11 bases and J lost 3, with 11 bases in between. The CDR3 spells CAASPGYNSPLHF. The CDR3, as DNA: TGTGCCGCCTCTCCGGGCTATAATTCACCCCTCCACTTT.

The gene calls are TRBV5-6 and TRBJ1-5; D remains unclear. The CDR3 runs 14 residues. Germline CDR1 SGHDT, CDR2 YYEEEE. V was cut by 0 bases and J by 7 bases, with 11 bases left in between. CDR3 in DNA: TGTGCCAGCAGCTTGGGGAGGGTCCGGCAGCCCCAGCATTTT. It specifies CASSLGRVRQPQHF. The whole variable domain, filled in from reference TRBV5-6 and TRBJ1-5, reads DAGVTQSPTHLIKTRGQQVTLRCSPKSGHDTVSWYQQALGQGPQFIFQYYEEEERQRGNFPDRFSGHQFPNYSSELNVNALLLGDSALYLCASSLGRVRQPQHFGDGTRLSIL.

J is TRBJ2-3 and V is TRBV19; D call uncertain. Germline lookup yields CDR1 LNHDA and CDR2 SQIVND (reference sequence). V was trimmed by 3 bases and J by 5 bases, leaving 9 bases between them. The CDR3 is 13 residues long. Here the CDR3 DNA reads TGTGCCAGTAGTATGGCGGAAGAAGATACGCAGTATTTT. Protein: CASSMAEEDTQYF.

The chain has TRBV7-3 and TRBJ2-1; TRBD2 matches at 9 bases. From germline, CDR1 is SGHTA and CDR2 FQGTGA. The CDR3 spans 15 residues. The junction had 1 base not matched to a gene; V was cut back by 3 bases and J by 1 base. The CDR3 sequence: CASSFLAGSYNEQFF. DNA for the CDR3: TGTGCCAGCAGCTTCCTAGCGGGATCCTACAATGAGCAGTTCTTC. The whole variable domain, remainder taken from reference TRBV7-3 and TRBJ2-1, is GAGVSQTPSNKVTEKGKYVELRCDPISGHTALYWYRQSLGQGPEFLIYFQGTGAADDSGLPNDRFFAVRPEGSVSTLKIQRTERGDSAVYLCASSFLAGSYNEQFFGPGTRLTVL.

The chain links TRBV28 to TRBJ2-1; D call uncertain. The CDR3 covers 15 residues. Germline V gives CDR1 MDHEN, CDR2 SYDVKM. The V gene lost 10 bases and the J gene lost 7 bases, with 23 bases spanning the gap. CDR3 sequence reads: CAIASIRVRWNEQFF. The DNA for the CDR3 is TGTGCCATCGCGAGCATTAGGGTCCGTTGGAATGAGCAGTTCTTC.

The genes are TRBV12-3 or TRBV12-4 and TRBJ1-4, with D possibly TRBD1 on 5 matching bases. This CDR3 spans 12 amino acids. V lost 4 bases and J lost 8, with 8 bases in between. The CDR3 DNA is TGTGCCAGCAGTTCAGGGTGGGAAAAACTGTTTTTT. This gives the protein CASSSGWEKLFF.

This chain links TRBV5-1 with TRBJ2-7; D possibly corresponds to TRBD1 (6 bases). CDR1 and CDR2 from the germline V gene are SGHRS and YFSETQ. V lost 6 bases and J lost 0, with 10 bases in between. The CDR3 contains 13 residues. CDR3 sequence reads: CASTKGGSYEQYF. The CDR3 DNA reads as TGCGCCAGCACGAAAGGGGGCTCCTACGAGCAGTACTTC.

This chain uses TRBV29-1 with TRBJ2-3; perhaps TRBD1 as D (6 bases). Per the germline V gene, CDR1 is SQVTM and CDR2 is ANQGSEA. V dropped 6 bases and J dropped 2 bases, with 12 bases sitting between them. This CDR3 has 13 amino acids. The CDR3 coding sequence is TGCAGCGTGAGCCGGGACAACACAGATACGCAGTATTTT. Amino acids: CSVSRDNTDTQYF.

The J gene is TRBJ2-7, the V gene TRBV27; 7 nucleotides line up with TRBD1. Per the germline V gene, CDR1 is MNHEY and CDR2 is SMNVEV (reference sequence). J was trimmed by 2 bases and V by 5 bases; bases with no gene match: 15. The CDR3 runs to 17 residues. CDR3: CASSPYPNRGPTYEQYF. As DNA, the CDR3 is TGTGCCAGCAGTCCATACCCCAACAGGGGCCCTACCTACGAGCAGTACTTC.

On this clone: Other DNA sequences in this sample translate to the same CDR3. The CDR3 sequence: CASSQDGGTVYEKLFF. The CDR3 DNA sequence: TGTGCCAGCAGCCAAGACGGCGGGACAGTTTATGAAAAACTGTTTTTT. This chain joins TRBV3-1 (or the pseudogene TRBV3-2) and TRBJ1-4; 7 nucleotides match TRBD1. With 0 bases clipped from V and 6 bases from J, the junction kept 7 bases outside the gene matches. The CDR3 totals 16 residues. Germline assignment: CDR1 LGHDT and CDR2 YNNKEL (reference sequence).

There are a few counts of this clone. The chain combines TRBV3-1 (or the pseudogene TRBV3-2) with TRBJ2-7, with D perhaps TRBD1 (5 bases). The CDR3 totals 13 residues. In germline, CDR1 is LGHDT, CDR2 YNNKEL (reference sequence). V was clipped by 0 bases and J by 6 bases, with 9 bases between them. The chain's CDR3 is CASSQDLGAEQYF. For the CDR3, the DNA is TGTGCCAGCAGCCAAGATCTAGGGGCCGAGCAGTACTTC.

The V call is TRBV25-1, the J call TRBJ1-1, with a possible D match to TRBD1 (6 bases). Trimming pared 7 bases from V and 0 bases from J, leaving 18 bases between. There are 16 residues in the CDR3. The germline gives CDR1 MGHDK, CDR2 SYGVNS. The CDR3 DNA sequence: TGTGCCAGCATAGTAGGGGGGGGGCCTATGAACACTGAAGCTTTCTTT. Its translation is CASIVGGGPMNTEAFF.

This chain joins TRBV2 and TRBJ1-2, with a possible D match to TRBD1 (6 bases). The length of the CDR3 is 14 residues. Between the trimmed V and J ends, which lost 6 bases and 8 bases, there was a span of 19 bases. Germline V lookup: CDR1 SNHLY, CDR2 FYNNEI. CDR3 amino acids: CASRDRTASEGYTF. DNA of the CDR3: TGTGCCAGCAGAGATCGGACAGCTTCGGAGGGCTACACCTTC.

This CDR3 reads CASSLTYNSPLHF. The CDR3 coding sequence is TGTGCCAGCAGCCTCACTTACAATTCACCCCTCCACTTT. The rearrangement joins TRBV6-5 to TRBJ1-6; the D is unclear. The germline V gene has CDR1 MNHEY and CDR2 SVGAGI. V lost 6 bases and J lost 7, with 10 bases in between. CDR3 length: 13 residues.

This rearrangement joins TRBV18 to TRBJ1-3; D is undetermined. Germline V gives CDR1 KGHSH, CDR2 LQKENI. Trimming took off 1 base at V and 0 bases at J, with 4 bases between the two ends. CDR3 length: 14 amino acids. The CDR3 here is CASSPQDSGNTIYF. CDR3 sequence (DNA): TGTGCCAGCTCACCACAGGACTCTGGAAACACCATATATTTT.

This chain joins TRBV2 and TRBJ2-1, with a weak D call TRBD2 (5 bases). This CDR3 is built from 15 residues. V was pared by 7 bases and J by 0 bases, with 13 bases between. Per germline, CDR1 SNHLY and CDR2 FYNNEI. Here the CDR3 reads CASIERLSSYNEQFF. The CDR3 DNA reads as TGTGCCAGCATAGAGCGGTTAAGCTCCTACAATGAGCAGTTCTTC.